This T cell receptor beta chain was sequenced during a study of identical twins. Points from the study as a whole: The authors noted that invariant MAIT and iNKT cells could partly confound zero-insertion analyses.

Germline loops: CDR1 SQVTM, CDR2 ANQGSEA. The CDR3 loop spans 12 amino acids. Deletions cut 6 bases from V and 3 bases from J, with 12 bases between. This clonotype was counted between two and nine times. Its target is unknown. TCRdb re-analysed the 5' RACE reads in MiXCR, keeping a single row per CDR3 protein. This repertoire shows under 800,000 distinct CDR3 sequences, less than 25% found once; its top ten account for roughly 4.3%. Separately, the same data were catalogued under a study of T cells expressing NK-cell markers. That study adds: The use of an anti-gamma-delta TCR antibody, which was added in several experiments, restricted sorting to T cells expressing alpha-beta TCR. These clonotypes also led the CD3+CD56-NKG2C+ fraction in several donors.

This receptor was identified in a young woman in good health. The chain combines TRBV29-1 with TRBJ2-7; the D gene is possibly TRBD2 (5 bases). Material for sequencing was PBMCs. CDR3 protein: CSVRSEGYEQYF. The CDR3, as DNA: TGCAGCGTGAGGAGTGAGGGCTACGAGCAGTACTTC.